Each of the 23 T cell receptor beta chains below was sequenced from the same sample in a study of blood T cell repertoires in COVID-19 (dated by TCRdb to 2019 to 2021). The library was made by the immunoSEQ multiplex PCR assay. Imported from immuneACCESS, the table was reduced by TCRdb to in-frame sequences with V and J called. These copies leave out some clones; in studies compared against another copy, an unresolved V gene accounts for under half, and the cause of the remainder is not known. Across this sample there are about 240,000 clones, with around 87% seen only once. The ten largest clonotypes hold roughly 7.8% of the sample. What was sequenced was peripheral blood. The source of these receptors is a man in his 60s who had recovered from COVID-19.

The table lists this clone with a count of one. J is TRBJ2-1 and V is TRBV20-1; D uncertain. The CDR3 runs to 11 residues. The V end lost 3 bases, the J end lost 7 bases, and 7 bases lay between the germline ends. The V gene's germline CDR1 is DFQATT and CDR2 SNEGSKA (reference sequence). The CDR3 DNA reads TGCAGTGCTAGTCGGCGGAATGAGCAGTTCTTC. Protein sequence: CSASRRNEQFF.

The V call is TRBV19, the J call TRBJ2-7, with 8 positions matching TRBD1. Unmatched junction bases numbered 8, after V lost 5 bases and J lost 5 bases. CDR1 is LNHDA and CDR2 is SQIVND in the germline V gene (reference sequence). CDR3 size: 14 residues. The CDR3 DNA reads TGTGCCAGTAGTCTCCGACAGGGGTTGCACGAGCAGTACTTC. Translated: CASSLRQGLHEQYF.

This chain connects TRBV20-1 to TRBJ1-4; D call uncertain. The CDR3 has 16 amino acids. Germline CDR1 DFQATT, CDR2 SNEGSKA (reference sequence). Trimming stripped 3 bases from V and 6 bases from J, with 20 bases between. The CDR3 region is CSASLGLKMVDEKLFF. CDR3 DNA: TGCAGTGCTAGTCTTGGCTTGAAAATGGTTGATGAAAAACTGTTTTTT.

The chain has TRBV5-1 and TRBJ2-7, with 8 bases lining up with TRBD1. V lost 1 base to trimming and J lost 4 bases; unmatched junction nucleotides: 4. The CDR3 length is 14 residues. From germline, CDR1 is SGHRS and CDR2 YFSETQ. This CDR3 is CASSLQGATYEQYF. CDR3 sequence (DNA): TGCGCCAGCAGCTTGCAGGGGGCAACATACGAGCAGTACTTC.

The chain is built from TRBV18 and TRBJ1-5, with 8 bases that match TRBD1. Germline V lookup: CDR1 KGHSH, CDR2 LQKENI. CDR3 length equals 15 residues. Unmatched junction bases numbered 3, after V lost 4 bases and J lost 1 base. The CDR3 DNA follows: TGTGCCAGCTCACACAGACAGGGGAGCAATCAGCCCCAGCATTTT. Encoded protein: CASSHRQGSNQPQHF.

The chain has TRBV15 and TRBJ1-4; D uncertain. V was shortened by 0 bases and J by 1 base, with 18 bases between the two germline ends. Germline loops: CDR1 LNHNV, CDR2 YYDKDF (reference sequence). The CDR3 has 19 residues. The CDR3 DNA is TGTGCCACCAGCAGAGATCCTGCGGCGTTGGGTAGAACTAATGAAAAACTGTTTTTT. It translates to CATSRDPAALGRTNEKLFF.

This CDR3 reads CASSQDGYRALAGDTGELFF. The CDR3, as DNA: TGTGCCAGCAGCCAAGATGGGTACAGGGCACTAGCGGGGGACACCGGGGAGCTGTTTTTT. V and J are TRBV14 and TRBJ2-2; 11 positions match TRBD2. Germline V gene sequence: CDR1 SGHDN, CDR2 FVKESK. This CDR3 is 20 amino acids long. Trimming took 0 bases from V and 3 from J; bases not matched to a gene: 12.

In its sample, this clone was seen once. This specimen includes other DNA sequences encoding the same CDR3. The rearrangement joins TRBV18 to TRBJ1-1, with D possibly being TRBD1 (5 bases). V lost 2 bases to trimming and J lost 1 base, with 5 bases between them. The CDR3 is made up of 13 amino acids. The V gene's germline CDR1 is KGHSH and CDR2 LQKENI. In nucleotides, the CDR3 is TGTGCCAGCTCACCAGGACAGAACACTGAAGCTTTCTTT. Residues: CASSPGQNTEAFF. The whole variable domain, remainder taken from reference TRBV18 and TRBJ1-1, is NAGVMQNPRHLVRRRGQEARLRCSPMKGHSHVYWYRQLPEEGLKFMVYLQKENIIDESGMPKERFSAEFPKEGPSILRIQQVVRGDSAAYFCASSPGQNTEAFFGQGTRLTVV.

The chain links TRBV4-2 to TRBJ2-3; no definite D call. Looked up from germline, CDR1 is LGHNA and CDR2 is YNFKEQ. CDR3 length equals 13 residues. V shed 4 bases and J shed 6 bases, with 11 bases lying between them. The CDR3 DNA reads TGTGCCAGCAGCCGGTCGGGTGGGGATACGCAGTATTTT. Its protein is CASSRSGGDTQYF.

The genes are TRBV2 and TRBJ1-6; D may be TRBD1 (6 bases). V dropped 4 bases and J dropped 7 bases, with 8 bases sitting between them. Looked up from germline, CDR1 is SNHLY and CDR2 is FYNNEI. The CDR3 runs to 13 residues. In DNA, the CDR3 is TGTGCCAGCAGTGGGACAGCCAATTCACCCCTCCACTTT. Protein: CASSGTANSPLHF.

The chain has TRBV7-5 and TRBJ1-5; TRBD1 is the table's D call and was not checked against the DNA. TRBV7-5 is classified as a pseudogene. The CDR3 has 22 residues. CDR3 DNA sequence: TGTGCCAGAAGCTTAGTAGACCTCCGGGACAGTATAAGCCGGGATAGCAATCAGCCCCAGCATTTT. This translates into CARSLVDLRDSISRDSNQPQHF.

The chain couples TRBV5-4 to TRBJ2-1; 7 bases are a match to TRBD1. V gave up 5 bases and J gave up 5 bases; unmatched junction bases: 10. The CDR3 contains 15 residues. Germline V CDR1 and CDR2: SGHNT, YYREEE (reference sequence). CDR3 sequence (DNA): TGTGCCAGCAGTCGACAGGGAAGTTTAAACAATGAGCAGTTCTTC. Translation: CASSRQGSLNNEQFF.

This clone has only one observation. CDR3: CASYKPGHRKGNYGYTF. In DNA form, the CDR3 reads TGCGCCAGCTACAAACCGGGACACCGAAAAGGAAACTATGGCTACACCTTC. The rearrangement uses TRBV5-1 and TRBJ1-2, with D possibly matching TRBD1 (6 bases). V was shortened by 7 bases and J by 2 bases, with 24 bases between the two germline ends. This CDR3 has 17 amino acids. CDR1 and CDR2 from the germline V gene are SGHRS and YFSETQ.

This chain connects TRBV11-3 to TRBJ2-2; D not resolved. V lost 5 bases to trimming and J lost 4 bases, with 17 bases between them. Germline CDR1 and CDR2: SGHNT and YENEEA. CDR3 length: 16 residues. The CDR3 DNA is TGTGCCAGCAGCCCGTCAGGAATCCTGGGCACCGGGGAGCTGTTTTTT. Amino acid sequence: CASSPSGILGTGELFF.

V usage is TRBV28 and J usage is TRBJ1-2; a possible D gene is TRBD1 (5 bases). The CDR3 has 14 amino acids. Trimming stripped 0 bases from V and 1 base from J, with 6 bases between. The germline V gene encodes CDR1 MDHEN and CDR2 SYDVKM. CDR3 coding DNA: TGTGCCAGCAGTTTATGGGACAATAACTATGGCTACACCTTC. This codes for CASSLWDNNYGYTF.

There are a few counts of this clone. The chain is built from TRBV5-8 and TRBJ1-6; TRBD1 matches 11 bases. From germline, CDR1 is SGHTS and CDR2 YDEGEE. V lost 2 bases, J lost 8 bases, and 6 bases stayed unmatched. This CDR3 is built from 16 residues. CDR3 DNA: TGTGCCAGCAGCTTTATCGGGACAGGGGGAGATTCACCCCTCCACTTT. This encodes CASSFIGTGGDSPLHF.

This sequence joins TRBV27 and TRBJ2-5; maybe TRBD2 (5 bases). The CDR3 covers 15 residues. With 5 bases removed from V and 2 bases from J, the gap between germline ends came to 15 bases. Per germline, CDR1 MNHEY and CDR2 SMNVEV (reference sequence). CDR3 loop: CASSLAPAIQETQYF. The DNA of the CDR3 is TGTGCCAGCAGTCTAGCCCCGGCCATACAAGAGACCCAGTACTTC.

In its sample, this clone was seen a few times. The chain has TRBV5-4 and TRBJ2-5; the D gene is possibly TRBD2 (6 bases). Trimming pared 3 bases from V and 3 bases from J, leaving 15 bases between. Germline-derived CDR1 and CDR2 are SGHNT and YYREEE (reference sequence). The CDR3 runs to 15 residues. The CDR3 bases are TGTGCCAGCAGCTCGGGAATCGGGGGTGAAGAGACCCAGTACTTC. It codes for CASSSGIGGEETQYF.

This clone has more than one count but fewer than ten. The CDR3 DNA sequence: TGTGCCAGCAGTTCACAGGACTCCTATAATTCACCCCTCCACTTT. Protein: CASSSQDSYNSPLHF. This rearrangement joins TRBV6-5 to TRBJ1-6, with D perhaps matching TRBD1 (5 bases). Germline V gene lookup returns CDR1 MNHEY and CDR2 SVGAGI. This CDR3 comprises 15 residues. V lost 4 bases to trimming and J lost 0 bases, with 7 bases between them.

This chain uses TRBV7-8 with TRBJ2-2; D remains unclear. The CDR3 extends over 14 amino acids. Germline CDR1 is SGHVS and CDR2 is FQNEAQ. The ends were cut back, 2 bases at V and 1 base at J, with 5 bases in the middle. Here the CDR3 reads CASSLLRNTGELFF. The CDR3 bases are TGTGCCAGCAGCTTACTGAGGAACACCGGGGAGCTGTTTTTT.

The genes are TRBV7-6 and TRBJ2-3; D is possibly TRBD1 (6 bases). The germline V gene has CDR1 SGHVS and CDR2 FNYEAQ. Deletions cut 3 bases from V and 3 bases from J, with 10 bases between. This CDR3 has 14 residues. The DNA for the CDR3 is TGTGCCAGCAGCTTCAGGCAGGGGACAGATACGCAGTATTTT. This gives the protein CASSFRQGTDTQYF.

The chain recombines TRBV30 with TRBJ1-6, with a possible D match to TRBD1 (6 bases). The CDR3 has 15 amino acids. CDR1 is GTSNPN, CDR2 SVGIG, per germline (reference sequence). V was pared by 1 base and J by 4 bases, with 11 bases between. In DNA form, the CDR3 reads TGTGCCTGGAGTGCGGACAGATCTTATAATTCACCCCTCCACTTT. It encodes CAWSADRSYNSPLHF.

The rearrangement joins TRBV11-2 to TRBJ2-3, with TRBD2 identical over 9 bases. CDR1 SGHAT and CDR2 FQNNGV come from the germline V gene. Unmatched junction bases numbered 3, after V lost 3 bases and J lost 2 bases. The CDR3 contains 15 residues. The CDR3 region is CASSFGLAFTDTQYF. The CDR3 bases are TGTGCCAGCAGCTTCGGACTAGCGTTCACAGATACGCAGTATTTT.